These 32 T cell receptor beta chains were all obtained from the same sample, sequenced in a study of cytomegalovirus exposure and HLA in healthy donors. The PCR ran on 60 Vbeta and 13 Jbeta primers. This table comes from immunoSEQ multiplex PCR, and its TCRdb copy is limited to in-frame clones, with some not included. The repertoire holds some 150,000 clones, 75% to 85% seen once, with around 6% in the top ten. Sequencing was carried out using PBMCs. The receptor source for this set is a woman in her forties in good health and CMV-seropositive.

This clone was seen once. V is TRBV2 and J is TRBJ1-2; 8 bases match TRBD1. The CDR3 consists of 16 residues. Germline V gives CDR1 SNHLY, CDR2 FYNNEI. V shed 6 bases and J 0 bases; nucleotides not matched to a gene: 9. CDR3 bases: TGTGCCAGCAGCGGGATCGGACAGGGCCCTAACTATGGCTACACCTTC. Residues: CASSGIGQGPNYGYTF.

This chain links TRBV7-2 with TRBJ2-7; tentatively, D is TRBD2 (5 bases). The germline V gene encodes CDR1 SGHTA and CDR2 FQGNSA. CDR3 length: 13 amino acids. V lost 5 bases to trimming and J lost 0 bases, with 8 bases between them. CDR3 nucleotide sequence: TGTGCCAGCAGCCTACGGGGCTCCTACGAGCAGTACTTC. This encodes CASSLRGSYEQYF. Filled out from reference TRBV7-2 and TRBJ2-7, the complete variable domain reads GAGVSQSPSNKVTEKGKDVELRCDPISGHTALYWYRQSLGQGLEFLIYFQGNSAPDKSGLPSDRFSAERTGGSVSTLTIQRTQQEDSAVYLCASSLRGSYEQYFGPGTRLTVT.

For this clone: The same CDR3 arises from other DNA sequences in this sample as well. The chain recombines TRBV5-6 with TRBJ1-2; a possible D gene is TRBD1 (6 bases). This CDR3 contains 14 residues. Germline V gene lookup returns CDR1 SGHDT and CDR2 YYEEEE. Trimming cost V 1 base and J 2 bases, with 9 bases left between them. The CDR3 DNA is TGTGCCAGCAGCTTGACACAGGGAAACTATGGCTACACCTTC. As protein: CASSLTQGNYGYTF.

The chain carries TRBV10-2 and TRBJ2-7, with TRBD1 matching 9 bases. The CDR3 has 15 residues. The trim removed 5 bases at V and 1 base at J, leaving 6 bases unmatched. The germline V gene has CDR1 WSHSY and CDR2 SAAADI. The CDR3 here is CASSPGQGTSYEQYF. CDR3 bases: TGCGCCAGCAGTCCGGGACAGGGCACGTCCTACGAGCAGTACTTC.

The chain employs TRBV27 and TRBJ1-4, with a possible D match to TRBD1 (5 bases). Germline V gene lookup returns CDR1 MNHEY and CDR2 SMNVEV (reference sequence). The CDR3 is made up of 17 amino acids. Trimming cost V 0 bases and J 4 bases, with 15 bases left between them. CDR3 nucleotides: TGTGCCAGCAGTTTATCCGGTATACGCGGGGGTAATGAAAAACTGTTTTTT. Residues: CASSLSGIRGGNEKLFF.

This chain connects TRBV5-1 to TRBJ2-7; D perhaps matches TRBD1 (6 bases). V was pared by 0 bases and J by 3 bases, with 19 bases between. CDR1 is SGHRS, CDR2 YFSETQ, per germline. CDR3 length equals 17 residues. The CDR3 DNA reads as TGCGCCAGCAGCTTGGGGGGGCGTAGAGGCCAGATCTACGAGCAGTACTTC. Translation: CASSLGGRRGQIYEQYF.

This chain joins TRBV2 and TRBJ2-3, with TRBD2 matching 7 bases. V was clipped by 6 bases and J by 0 bases; unmatched bases: 6. This CDR3 is 15 amino acids long. In germline, CDR1 is SNHLY, CDR2 FYNNEI. CDR3 sequence: CASSKFSGSTDTQYF. The CDR3 bases are TGTGCCAGCAGCAAGTTTAGCGGGAGCACAGATACGCAGTATTTT.

Written as DNA, the CDR3 is TGTGCCAGTAGTAGGGCAGGGGGCAATGAGCAGTTCTTC. Residues: CASSRAGGNEQFF. V gene TRBV19 combines with J gene TRBJ2-1; TRBD1 aligns across 7 bases. CDR1 is LNHDA and CDR2 is SQIVND in the germline V gene (reference sequence). The V segment lost 4 bases and the J segment 6 bases; nucleotides outside the gene matches: 3. This CDR3 contains 13 residues.

This chain joins TRBV7-2 and TRBJ1-5; weak D call: TRBD1 (5 bases). This CDR3 spans 15 amino acids. The germline V gene encodes CDR1 SGHTA and CDR2 FQGNSA. V lost 5 bases, J lost 3 bases, and 14 bases lay in between. The CDR3 nucleotides are TGTGCCAGCAGCAGGGGAGGAGGAAACAATCAGCCCCAGCATTTT. This sequence encodes CASSRGGGNNQPQHF. Full variable domain (missing parts from reference TRBV7-2 and TRBJ1-5): GAGVSQSPSNKVTEKGKDVELRCDPISGHTALYWYRQSLGQGLEFLIYFQGNSAPDKSGLPSDRFSAERTGGSVSTLTIQRTQQEDSAVYLCASSRGGGNNQPQHFGDGTRLSIL.

This chain joins TRBV5-1 and TRBJ2-7; 8 positions agree with TRBD2. The CDR3 sequence is 16 residues long. Germline-derived CDR1 and CDR2 are SGHRS and YFSETQ. V lost 1 base to trimming and J lost 5 bases; unmatched junction nucleotides: 11. The CDR3 loop reads CASSLTPGLVLDEQYF. The CDR3 DNA reads as TGCGCCAGCAGCTTGACCCCGGGACTAGTCTTGGACGAGCAGTACTTC.

The table lists this clone with a few counts. The J gene is TRBJ1-4, the V gene TRBV27; D remains ambiguous. Germline V lookup: CDR1 MNHEY, CDR2 SMNVEV (reference sequence). CDR3 length: 16 amino acids. V lost 5 bases and J lost 3, with 16 bases in between. The DNA for the CDR3 is TGTGCCAGCAGTCCCTCGCGGGCAGGCTCTAATGAAAAACTGTTTTTT. This encodes CASSPSRAGSNEKLFF.

This chain connects TRBV7-8 to TRBJ2-1; the match to TRBD1 covers 9 bases. The CDR3 is 15 amino acids. Per the germline V gene, CDR1 is SGHVS and CDR2 is FQNEAQ. Germline trimming cut 1 base from V and 8 bases from J; bases unmatched to any gene: 6. Here the CDR3 reads CASSLDRTGADEQFF. The CDR3 bases are TGTGCCAGCAGCTTAGATCGGACAGGGGCCGATGAGCAGTTCTTC.

The chain is built from TRBV6-6 and TRBJ1-1, with TRBD1 matching over 8 bases. This CDR3 has 16 amino acids. V lost 6 bases to trimming and J lost 1 base; unmatched junction nucleotides: 10. The germline CDR1 and CDR2 sequences are MNHNY and SVGAGI (reference sequence). The CDR3 nucleotides are TGTGCCAGCAGCCAGGGGGCGAGAGGGCGGAACACTGAAGCTTTCTTT. This sequence encodes CASSQGARGRNTEAFF.

The CDR3 here is CSVATGNSNQPQHF. CDR3 DNA: TGCAGCGTCGCAACAGGGAATAGCAATCAGCCCCAGCATTTT. The gene calls are TRBV29-1 and TRBJ1-5; perhaps TRBD1 as D (6 bases). The ends were cut back, 6 bases at V and 0 bases at J, with 12 bases in the middle. This CDR3 is 14 amino acids long. Germline CDR1 and CDR2: SQVTM and ANQGSEA.

This clone was seen once. The V gene is TRBV28, the J gene TRBJ2-7; TRBD1 agrees at 7 bases. The CDR3 runs 15 residues. The germline gives CDR1 MDHEN, CDR2 SYDVKM. After removal of 5 bases from V and 3 bases from J, the junction contained 10 bases not matched to a gene. The CDR3 DNA is TGTGCCAGCAGTGCACCGGGACAGCTAATCTACGAGCAGTACTTC. Its translation is CASSAPGQLIYEQYF.

This clone was found a few times. This chain links TRBV28 with TRBJ1-5; 8 nucleotides line up with TRBD1. V lost 8 bases and J lost 0; bases outside the gene matches: 3. From germline, CDR1 is MDHEN and CDR2 SYDVKM. The CDR3 is made up of 14 amino acids. The CDR3 region has the DNA TGTGCCAGCGCGACAGGGGCTAGCAATCAGCCCCAGCATTTT. Translated: CASATGASNQPQHF.

The V call is TRBV7-2, the J call TRBJ1-1; tentatively, D is TRBD1 (5 bases). CDR3 length equals 13 residues. Germline V gene sequence: CDR1 SGHTA, CDR2 FQGNSA. V dropped 2 bases and J dropped 2 bases, with 6 bases sitting between them. CDR3 region: CASSLQGNTEAFF. The CDR3 nucleotides are TGTGCCAGCAGCTTACAGGGTAACACTGAAGCTTTCTTT.

A few counts support this clone. The gene calls are TRBV5-6 and TRBJ2-3; the match to TRBD2 covers 9 bases. Per germline, CDR1 SGHDT and CDR2 YYEEEE. J gave up 3 bases and V 0 bases, and 5 bases lay outside the gene matches. This CDR3 comprises 16 residues. CDR3 sequence (DNA): TGTGCCAGCAGCTTGGTTTTAGCGGGAGATACAGATACGCAGTATTTT. It specifies CASSLVLAGDTDTQYF.

This clone came up a few times. The chain is built from TRBV5-1 and TRBJ2-7; TRBD1 aligns across 7 bases. Germline CDR1 SGHRS, CDR2 YFSETQ. CDR3 length equals 15 residues. The J segment lost 4 bases and the V segment lost 0 bases, leaving 7 bases of the junction unmatched. CDR3 coding DNA: TGCGCCAGCAGCTTGGGACAGGGCACCCATTACGAGCAGTACTTC. Its protein product is CASSLGQGTHYEQYF.

The CDR3 reads CASSLGDIPRTEAFF. The CDR3 DNA reads as TGTGCCAGCAGCTTGGGGGACATACCTCGCACTGAAGCTTTCTTT. This rearrangement joins TRBV11-2 to TRBJ1-1; a possible D gene is TRBD1 (6 bases). Trimming pared 3 bases from V and 4 bases from J, leaving 15 bases between. The CDR3 runs 15 residues. Germline CDR1 and CDR2: SGHAT and FQNNGV.

This clone was detected only once. The chain couples TRBV7-8 to TRBJ2-1, with 13 bases that match TRBD2. The CDR3 sequence is 15 residues long. V was pared by 3 bases and J by 6 bases, with 2 bases of the junction left unmatched. The germline V gene encodes CDR1 SGHVS and CDR2 FQNEAQ. CDR3 DNA sequence: TGTGCCAGCAGCTTCAGGACTAGCGGGAGCAATGAGCAGTTCTTC. Protein sequence: CASSFRTSGSNEQFF.

On this clone itself: A junction end diverges from the germline sequence, so it may reflect a read error. Other nucleotide sequences in the sample specify the same CDR3. V usage is TRBV30 and J usage is TRBJ1-2; 10 positions agree with TRBD1. The CDR3 extends over 12 amino acids. CDR1 and CDR2 (germline): GTSNPN, SVGIG (reference sequence). This CDR3 reads CAWKDRGSGYTF. The DNA of the CDR3 is TGCGCCTGGAAGGACAGGGGGTCGGGCTACACCTTC.

This clone was observed a handful of times. The V and J genes are TRBV5-6 and TRBJ1-2, with D possibly being TRBD1 (5 bases). The V and J ends lost 4 bases and 0 bases respectively, with 10 bases between them. The CDR3 sequence is 14 residues long. Germline V gives CDR1 SGHDT, CDR2 YYEEEE. This chain's CDR3 is CASSRQNTNYGYTF. Written as DNA, the CDR3 is TGTGCCAGCAGCCGACAGAATACTAACTATGGCTACACCTTC.

This chain links TRBV19 with TRBJ1-3; maybe TRBD1 (5 bases). V was shortened by 1 base and J by 2 bases, with 9 bases between the two germline ends. This CDR3 contains 15 residues. In germline, CDR1 is LNHDA, CDR2 SQIVND (reference sequence). CDR3 sequence: CASSIVDSAGNTIYF. DNA of the CDR3: TGTGCCAGTAGTATAGTCGACAGCGCTGGAAACACCATATATTTT.

J is TRBJ1-5 and V is TRBV28, with TRBD1 identical over 9 bases. J gave up 6 bases and V 4 bases, and 4 bases lay outside the gene matches. Germline V CDR1 and CDR2: MDHEN, SYDVKM. The CDR3 has 14 residues. CDR3 residues: CASSYTGGLQPQHF. CDR3 DNA sequence: TGTGCCAGCAGTTACACAGGGGGCCTTCAGCCCCAGCATTTT.

This clone was observed a single time. V gene TRBV6-6 combines with J gene TRBJ1-3; D unresolved. V gave up 6 bases and J gave up 1 base, with 10 bases separating them. CDR3 length: 14 residues. The germline gives CDR1 MNHNY, CDR2 SVGAGI (reference sequence). This CDR3 reads CASRADSSGNTIYF. CDR3 nucleotides: TGTGCCAGCAGGGCGGATAGTTCTGGAAACACCATATATTTT.

This clone is a singleton in its sample. The rearrangement joins TRBV5-4 to TRBJ1-2; possible D gene TRBD1, 6 bases. V was pared by 3 bases and J by 0 bases, with 18 bases between. The CDR3 contains 17 residues. Germline assignment: CDR1 SGHNT and CDR2 YYREEE (reference sequence). CDR3 protein: CASSSPRPGQTNYGYTF. CDR3 in DNA: TGTGCCAGCAGCTCACCCCGACCCGGACAGACTAACTATGGCTACACCTTC.

The gene calls are TRBV11-3 and TRBJ2-7, with 7 bases lining up with TRBD1. The junction had 7 bases not matched to a gene; V was cut back by 2 bases and J by 3 bases. The CDR3 length is 15 residues. The germline V gene encodes CDR1 SGHNT and CDR2 YENEEA. The CDR3, as DNA: TGTGCCAGCAGCTTAACCCCGGGACAGATCTACGAGCAGTACTTC. Amino acids: CASSLTPGQIYEQYF.

V gene TRBV6-6 combines with J gene TRBJ2-3, with a tentative D call TRBD1 (5 bases). Germline V gives CDR1 MNHNY, CDR2 SVGAGI (reference sequence). The CDR3 is 13 residues long. Trimming shortened V by 2 bases and J by 6 bases, and 9 bases separated the two germline ends. CDR3 in DNA: TGTGCCAGCAGTTACAGGGGATCCGATACGCAGTATTTT. Its protein is CASSYRGSDTQYF.

This chain connects TRBV11-3 to TRBJ2-2; maybe TRBD2 (6 bases). This CDR3 contains 13 residues. V lost 10 bases and J 6 bases, leaving 15 bases between the germline ends. Germline V CDR1 and CDR2: SGHNT, YENEEA. The CDR3 coding sequence is TGTGCCACAACGGGCGGGGTCCCCGGGGAGCTGTTTTTT. Residues: CATTGGVPGELFF.

The chain combines TRBV15 with TRBJ2-3; weak D call: TRBD1 (6 bases). V was pared by 6 bases and J by 0 bases, with 19 bases between. CDR1 and CDR2 (germline): LNHNV, YYDKDF (reference sequence). The CDR3 contains 17 residues. The CDR3 DNA reads as TGTGCCACCAGGAACCGAACAGGGTTTACTAGCACAGATACGCAGTATTTT. Protein sequence: CATRNRTGFTSTDTQYF.

The rearrangement joins TRBV7-6 to TRBJ2-1, with 10 bases that match TRBD2. The CDR3 is 16 residues long. Trimming cost V 1 base and J 7 bases; bases outside gene matches: 7. Germline V gives CDR1 SGHVS, CDR2 FNYEAQ. The CDR3 spells CASSLVASGSGNEQFF. As DNA, the CDR3 is TGTGCCAGCAGCTTAGTGGCTAGCGGGAGTGGAAATGAGCAGTTCTTC.